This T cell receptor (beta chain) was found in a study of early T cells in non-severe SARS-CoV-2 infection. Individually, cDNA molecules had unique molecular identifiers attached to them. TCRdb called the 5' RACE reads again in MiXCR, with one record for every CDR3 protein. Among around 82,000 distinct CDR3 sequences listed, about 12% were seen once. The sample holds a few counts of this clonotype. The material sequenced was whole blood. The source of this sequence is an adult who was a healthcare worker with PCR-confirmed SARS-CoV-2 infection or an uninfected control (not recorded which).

The CDR3 loop reads CASSSGQGMSGNTIYF. CDR3 coding DNA: TGCGCCAGCAGCTCCGGACAGGGGATGAGTGGAAACACCATATATTTT. The chain joins TRBV5-1 to TRBJ1-3; TRBD1 aligns across 9 bases. V shed 3 bases, J shed 3 bases, and the junction held 7 bases outside the gene matches. This CDR3 contains 16 residues. Germline V lookup: CDR1 SGHRS, CDR2 YFSETQ.